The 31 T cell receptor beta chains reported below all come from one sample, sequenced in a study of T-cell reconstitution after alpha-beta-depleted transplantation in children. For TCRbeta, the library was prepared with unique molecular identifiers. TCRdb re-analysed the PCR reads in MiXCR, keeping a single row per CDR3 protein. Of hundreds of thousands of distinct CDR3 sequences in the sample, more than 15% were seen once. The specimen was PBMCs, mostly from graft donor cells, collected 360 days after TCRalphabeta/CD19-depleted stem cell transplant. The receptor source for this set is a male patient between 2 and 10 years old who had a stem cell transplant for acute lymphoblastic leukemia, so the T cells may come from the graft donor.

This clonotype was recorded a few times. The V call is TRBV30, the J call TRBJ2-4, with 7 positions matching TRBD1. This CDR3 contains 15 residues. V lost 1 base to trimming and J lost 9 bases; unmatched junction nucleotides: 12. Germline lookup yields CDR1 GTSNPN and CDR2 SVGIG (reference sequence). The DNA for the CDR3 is TGTGCCTGGAGTGGGGGGAAGGGGGCGAGGAGCATTCAGTACTTC. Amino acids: CAWSGGKGARSIQYF.

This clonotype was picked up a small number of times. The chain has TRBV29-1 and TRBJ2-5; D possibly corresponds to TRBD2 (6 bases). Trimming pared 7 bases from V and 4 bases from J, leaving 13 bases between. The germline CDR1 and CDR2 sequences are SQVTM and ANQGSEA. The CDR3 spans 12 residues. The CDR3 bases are TGCAGCGGGAGGGGTGGCGGAGAGACCCAGTACTTC. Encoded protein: CSGRGGGETQYF.

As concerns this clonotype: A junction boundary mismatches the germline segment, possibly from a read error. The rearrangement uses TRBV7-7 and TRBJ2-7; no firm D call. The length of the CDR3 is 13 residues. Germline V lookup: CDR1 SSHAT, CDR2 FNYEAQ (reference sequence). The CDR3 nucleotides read TGTGCTAGCAGCTTAGGCACGGCGGACGAGCAGTACTTC. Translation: CASSLGTADEQYF.

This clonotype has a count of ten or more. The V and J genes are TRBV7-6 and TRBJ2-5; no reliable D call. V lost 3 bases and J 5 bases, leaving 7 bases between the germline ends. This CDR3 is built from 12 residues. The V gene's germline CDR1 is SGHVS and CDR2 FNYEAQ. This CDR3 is CASSFQGETQYF. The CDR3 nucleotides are TGTGCCAGCAGCTTCCAAGGGGAGACCCAGTACTTC.

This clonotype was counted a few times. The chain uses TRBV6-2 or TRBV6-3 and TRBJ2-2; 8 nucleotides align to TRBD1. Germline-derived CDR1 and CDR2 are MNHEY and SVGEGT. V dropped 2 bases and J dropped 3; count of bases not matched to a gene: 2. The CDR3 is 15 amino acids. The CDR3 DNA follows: TGTGCCAGCAGTTACCGGGACAGGTACACCGGGGAGCTGTTTTTT. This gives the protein CASSYRDRYTGELFF.

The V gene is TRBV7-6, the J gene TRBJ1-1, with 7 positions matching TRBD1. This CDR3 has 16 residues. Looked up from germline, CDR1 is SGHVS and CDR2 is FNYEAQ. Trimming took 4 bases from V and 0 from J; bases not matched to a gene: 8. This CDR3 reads CASSSPLGQMNTEAFF. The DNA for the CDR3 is TGTGCCAGCAGCTCGCCCCTGGGACAGATGAACACTGAAGCTTTCTTT. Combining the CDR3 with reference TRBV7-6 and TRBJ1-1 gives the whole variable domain GAGVSQSPRYKVTKRGQDVALRCDPISGHVSLYWYRQALGQGPEFLTYFNYEAQQDKSGLPNDRFSAERPEGSISTLTIQRTEQRDSAMYRCASSSPLGQMNTEAFFGQGTRLTVV.

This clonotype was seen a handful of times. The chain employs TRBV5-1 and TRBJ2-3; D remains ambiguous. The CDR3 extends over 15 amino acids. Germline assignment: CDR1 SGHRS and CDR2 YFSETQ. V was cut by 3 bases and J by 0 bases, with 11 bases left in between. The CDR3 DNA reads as TGCGCCAGCAGCTACGTGACACTTAGCACAGATACGCAGTATTTT. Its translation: CASSYVTLSTDTQYF.

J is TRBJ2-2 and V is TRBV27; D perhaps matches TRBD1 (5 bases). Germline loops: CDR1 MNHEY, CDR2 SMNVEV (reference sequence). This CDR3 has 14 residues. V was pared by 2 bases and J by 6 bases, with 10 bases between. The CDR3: CASSLGQYPGELFF. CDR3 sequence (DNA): TGTGCCAGCAGTTTAGGACAATACCCCGGGGAGCTGTTTTTT.

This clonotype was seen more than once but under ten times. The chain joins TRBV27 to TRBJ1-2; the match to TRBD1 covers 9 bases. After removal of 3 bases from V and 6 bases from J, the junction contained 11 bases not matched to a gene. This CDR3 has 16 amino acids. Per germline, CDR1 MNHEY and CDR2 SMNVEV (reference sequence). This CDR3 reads CASSLVPGQGSNGYTF. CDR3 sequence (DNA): TGTGCCAGCAGTTTGGTCCCGGGACAGGGAAGCAATGGCTACACCTTC.

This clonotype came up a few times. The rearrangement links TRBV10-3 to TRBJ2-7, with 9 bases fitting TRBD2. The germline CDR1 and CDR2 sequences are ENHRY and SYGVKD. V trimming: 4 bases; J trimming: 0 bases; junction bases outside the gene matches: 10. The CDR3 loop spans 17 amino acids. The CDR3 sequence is CAISGPTSGLSSYEQYF. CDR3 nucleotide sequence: TGTGCCATCAGTGGTCCGACTAGCGGTCTGAGCTCCTACGAGCAGTACTTC.

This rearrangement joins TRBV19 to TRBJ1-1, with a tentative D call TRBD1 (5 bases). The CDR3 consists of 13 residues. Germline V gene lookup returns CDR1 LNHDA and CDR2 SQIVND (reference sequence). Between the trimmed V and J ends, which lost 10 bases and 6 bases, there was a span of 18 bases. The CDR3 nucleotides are TGTGCCACGAAGGGGAAGAGAGACGCTGAAGCTTTCTTT. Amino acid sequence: CATKGKRDAEAFF.

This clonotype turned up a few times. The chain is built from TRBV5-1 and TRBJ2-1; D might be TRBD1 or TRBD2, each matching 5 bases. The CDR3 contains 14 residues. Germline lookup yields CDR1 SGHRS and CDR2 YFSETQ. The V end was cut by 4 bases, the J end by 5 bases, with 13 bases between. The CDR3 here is CASSTRGAHNEQFF. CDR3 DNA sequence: TGCGCCAGCAGCACCCGAGGGGCTCACAATGAGCAGTTCTTC.

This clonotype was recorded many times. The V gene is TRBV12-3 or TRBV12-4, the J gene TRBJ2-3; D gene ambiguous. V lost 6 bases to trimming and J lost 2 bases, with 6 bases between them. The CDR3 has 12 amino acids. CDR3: CASSPDTDTQYF. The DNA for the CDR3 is TGTGCCAGCAGCCCGGACACAGATACGCAGTATTTT.

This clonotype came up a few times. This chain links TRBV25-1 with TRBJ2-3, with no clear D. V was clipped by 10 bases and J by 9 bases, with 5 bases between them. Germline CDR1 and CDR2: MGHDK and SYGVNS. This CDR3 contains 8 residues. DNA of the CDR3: TGTGCCAATTGGACGCAGTATTTT. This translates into CANWTQYF.

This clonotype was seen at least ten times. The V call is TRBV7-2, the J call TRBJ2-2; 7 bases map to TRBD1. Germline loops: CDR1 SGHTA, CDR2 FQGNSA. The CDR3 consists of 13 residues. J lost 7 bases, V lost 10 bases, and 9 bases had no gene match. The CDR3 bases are TGTGCCACCTCGAAGCAGGGGGACGGGGAGCTGTTTTTT. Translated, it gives CATSKQGDGELFF.

The CDR3 region has the DNA TGTGCCAGCTCCTCCGAGACCCCCAGGAATTCACCCCTCCACTTT. It specifies CASSSETPRNSPLHF. The chain recombines TRBV18 with TRBJ1-6; no firm D call. The CDR3 consists of 15 residues. Germline assignment: CDR1 KGHSH and CDR2 LQKENI. Trimming left V 6 bases short and J 7 bases short, with 16 bases between.

The CDR3 DNA is TGCGCCAGCAGCCGGATTGAGCAGGGCACAGATACGCAGTATTTT. Translated, it gives CASSRIEQGTDTQYF. The chain couples TRBV5-1 to TRBJ2-3; D unclear. Germline V gives CDR1 SGHRS, CDR2 YFSETQ. The ends were cut back, 4 bases at V and 1 base at J, with 13 bases in the middle. The CDR3 spans 15 residues.

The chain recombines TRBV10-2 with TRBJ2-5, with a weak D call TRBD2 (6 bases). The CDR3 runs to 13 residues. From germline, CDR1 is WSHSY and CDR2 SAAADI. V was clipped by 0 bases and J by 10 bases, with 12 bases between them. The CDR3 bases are TGCGCCAGCAGTGAGTCGCTGGGGGGAGGCCAGTACTTC. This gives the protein CASSESLGGGQYF.

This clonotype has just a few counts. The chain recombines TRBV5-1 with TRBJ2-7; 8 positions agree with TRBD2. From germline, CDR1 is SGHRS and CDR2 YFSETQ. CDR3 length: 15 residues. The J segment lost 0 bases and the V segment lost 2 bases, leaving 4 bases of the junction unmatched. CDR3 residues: CASSLSGGASYEQYF. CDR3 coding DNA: TGCGCCAGCAGCTTATCGGGGGGGGCCTCCTACGAGCAGTACTTC. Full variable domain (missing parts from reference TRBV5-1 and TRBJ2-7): KAGVTQTPRYLIKTRGQQVTLSCSPISGHRSVSWYQQTPGQGLQFLFEYFSETQRNKGNFPGRFSGRQFSNSRSEMNVSTLELGDSALYLCASSLSGGASYEQYFGPGTRLTVT.

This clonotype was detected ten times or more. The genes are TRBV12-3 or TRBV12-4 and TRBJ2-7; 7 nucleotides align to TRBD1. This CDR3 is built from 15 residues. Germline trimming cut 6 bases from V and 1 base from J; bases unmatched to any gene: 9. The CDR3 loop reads CASSLTGIGSYEQYF. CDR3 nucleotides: TGTGCCAGCAGCCTGACAGGGATTGGGTCCTACGAGCAGTACTTC.

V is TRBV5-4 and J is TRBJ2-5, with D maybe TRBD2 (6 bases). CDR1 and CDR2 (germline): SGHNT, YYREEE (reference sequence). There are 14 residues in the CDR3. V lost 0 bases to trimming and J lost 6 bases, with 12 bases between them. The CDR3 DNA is TGTGCCAGCAGCTTGGCGGGAGTATTCCAGACCCAGTACTTC. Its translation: CASSLAGVFQTQYF.

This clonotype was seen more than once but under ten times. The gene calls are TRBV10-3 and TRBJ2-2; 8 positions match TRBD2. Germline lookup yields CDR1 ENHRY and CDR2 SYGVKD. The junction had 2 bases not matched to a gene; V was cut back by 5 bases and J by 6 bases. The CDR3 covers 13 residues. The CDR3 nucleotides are TGTGCCATCAGTCCGGGGGGGTCCGGGGAGCTGTTTTTT. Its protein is CAISPGGSGELFF.

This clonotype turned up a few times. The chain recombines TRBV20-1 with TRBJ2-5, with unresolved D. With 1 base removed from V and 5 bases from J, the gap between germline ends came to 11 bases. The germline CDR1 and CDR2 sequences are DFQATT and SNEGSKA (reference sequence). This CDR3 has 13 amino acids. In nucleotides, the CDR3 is TGCAGTGCTAGAGGTCTAGGTGGGGAGACCCAGTACTTC. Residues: CSARGLGGETQYF.

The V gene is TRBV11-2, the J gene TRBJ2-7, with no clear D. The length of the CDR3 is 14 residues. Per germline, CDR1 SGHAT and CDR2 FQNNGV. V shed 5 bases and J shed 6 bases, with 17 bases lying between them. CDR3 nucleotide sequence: TGTGCCAGCAGCCCCGGGTGGCAGTCGTTCGAGCAGTACTTC. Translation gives CASSPGWQSFEQYF.

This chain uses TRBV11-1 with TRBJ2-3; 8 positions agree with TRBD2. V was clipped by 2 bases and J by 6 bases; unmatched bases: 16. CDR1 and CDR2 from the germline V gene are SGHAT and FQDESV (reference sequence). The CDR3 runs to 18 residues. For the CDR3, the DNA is TGTGCCAGCAGCTTACCCCACTCGGGCGGGAGGAGTTCGGATACGCAGTATTTT. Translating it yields CASSLPHSGGRSSDTQYF.

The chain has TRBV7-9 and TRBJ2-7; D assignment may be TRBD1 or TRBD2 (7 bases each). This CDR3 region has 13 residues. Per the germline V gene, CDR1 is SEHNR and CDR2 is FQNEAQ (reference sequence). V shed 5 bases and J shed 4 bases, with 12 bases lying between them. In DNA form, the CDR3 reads TGTGCCAGCAGCCCCAGGGGGGGTTACGAGCAGTACTTC. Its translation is CASSPRGGYEQYF.

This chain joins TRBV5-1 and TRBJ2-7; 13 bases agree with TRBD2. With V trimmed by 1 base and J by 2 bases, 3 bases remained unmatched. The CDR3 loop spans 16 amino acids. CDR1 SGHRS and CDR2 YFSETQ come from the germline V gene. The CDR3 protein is CASSLRGLAGAYEQYF. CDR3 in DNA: TGCGCCAGCAGCTTGAGAGGACTAGCGGGAGCCTACGAGCAGTACTTC. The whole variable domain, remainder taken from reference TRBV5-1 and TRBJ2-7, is KAGVTQTPRYLIKTRGQQVTLSCSPISGHRSVSWYQQTPGQGLQFLFEYFSETQRNKGNFPGRFSGRQFSNSRSEMNVSTLELGDSALYLCASSLRGLAGAYEQYFGPGTRLTVT.

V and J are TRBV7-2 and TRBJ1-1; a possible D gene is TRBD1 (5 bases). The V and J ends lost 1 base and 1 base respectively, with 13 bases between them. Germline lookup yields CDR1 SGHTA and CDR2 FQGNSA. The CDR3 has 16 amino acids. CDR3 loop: CASSLVVGRRNTEAFF. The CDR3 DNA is TGTGCCAGCAGCTTAGTAGTGGGGCGGCGGAACACTGAAGCTTTCTTT.

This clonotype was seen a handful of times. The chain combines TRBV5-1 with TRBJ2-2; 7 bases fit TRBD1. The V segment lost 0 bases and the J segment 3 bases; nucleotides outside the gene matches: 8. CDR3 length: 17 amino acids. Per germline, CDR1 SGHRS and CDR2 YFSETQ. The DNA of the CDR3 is TGCGCCAGCAGCTTGGCCCTGACAGGGAAAGACACCGGGGAGCTGTTTTTT. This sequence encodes CASSLALTGKDTGELFF.

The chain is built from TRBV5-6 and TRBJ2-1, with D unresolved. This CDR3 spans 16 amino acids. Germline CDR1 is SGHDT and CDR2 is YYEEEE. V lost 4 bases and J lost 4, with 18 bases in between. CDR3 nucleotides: TGTGCCAGCAGCGCCCGGCGCAGCCCCCTTTACAATGAGCAGTTCTTC. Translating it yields CASSARRSPLYNEQFF.

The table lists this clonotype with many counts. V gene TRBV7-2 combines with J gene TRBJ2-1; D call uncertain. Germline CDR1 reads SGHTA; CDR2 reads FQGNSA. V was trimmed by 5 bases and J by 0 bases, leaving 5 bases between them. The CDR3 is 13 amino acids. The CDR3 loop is CASSTSSYNEQFF. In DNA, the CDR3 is TGTGCCAGCAGCACGAGCTCCTACAATGAGCAGTTCTTC.